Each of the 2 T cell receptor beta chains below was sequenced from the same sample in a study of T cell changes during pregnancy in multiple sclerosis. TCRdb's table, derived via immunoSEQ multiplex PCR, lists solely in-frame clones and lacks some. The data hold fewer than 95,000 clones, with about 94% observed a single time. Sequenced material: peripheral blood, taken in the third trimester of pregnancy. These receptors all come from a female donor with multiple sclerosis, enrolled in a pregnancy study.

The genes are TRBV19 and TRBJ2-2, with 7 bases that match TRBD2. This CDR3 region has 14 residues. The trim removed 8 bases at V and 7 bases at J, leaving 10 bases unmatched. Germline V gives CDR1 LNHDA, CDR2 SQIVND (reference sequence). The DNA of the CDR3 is TGTGCCAGTTCTAGCGGAAGTCTGGGCGGGGAGCTGTTTTTT. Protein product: CASSSGSLGGELFF.

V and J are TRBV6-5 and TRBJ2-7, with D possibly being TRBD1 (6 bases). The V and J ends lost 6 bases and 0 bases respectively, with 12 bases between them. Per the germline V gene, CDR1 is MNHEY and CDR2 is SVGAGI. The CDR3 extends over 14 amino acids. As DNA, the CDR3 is TGTGCCAGCAGGATGACAGGCAGCTCCTACGAGCAGTACTTC. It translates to CASRMTGSSYEQYF.